This T cell receptor beta chain appears in the sequencing data of a study of blood T cell repertoires in COVID-19. The wider study: COVID-19 samples, acute and convalescent, were from the United States, Italy and Spain.

Repertoires were generated with immunoSEQ multiplex PCR, while TCRdb's copy carries only in-frame clones and drops some. The sample has under 250,000 clones, around three quarters seen once. The receptor's source is a woman aged 70-85 years with acute or convalescent COVID-19. The material sequenced was peripheral blood.

The CDR3 is CASSSRTGGYNQPQHF. The CDR3 nucleotides read TGTGCCAGCAGCTCGCGGACAGGGGGCTACAATCAGCCCCAGCATTTT. The chain links TRBV7-2 to TRBJ1-5; 11 bases agree with TRBD1. The trim removed 4 bases at V and 3 bases at J, leaving 5 bases unmatched. The length of the CDR3 is 16 residues. The germline CDR1 and CDR2 sequences are SGHTA and FQGNSA.